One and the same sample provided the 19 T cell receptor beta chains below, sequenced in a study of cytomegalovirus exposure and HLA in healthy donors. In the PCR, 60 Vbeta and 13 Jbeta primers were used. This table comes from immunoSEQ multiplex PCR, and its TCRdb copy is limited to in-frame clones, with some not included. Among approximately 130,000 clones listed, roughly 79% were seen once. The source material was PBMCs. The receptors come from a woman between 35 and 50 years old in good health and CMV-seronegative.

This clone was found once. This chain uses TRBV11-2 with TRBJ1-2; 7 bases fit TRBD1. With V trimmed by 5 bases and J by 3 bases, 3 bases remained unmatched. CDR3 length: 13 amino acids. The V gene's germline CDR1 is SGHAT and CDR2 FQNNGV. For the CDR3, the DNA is TGTGCCAGCAGCCGCACAGGGGACTATGGCTACACCTTC. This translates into CASSRTGDYGYTF.

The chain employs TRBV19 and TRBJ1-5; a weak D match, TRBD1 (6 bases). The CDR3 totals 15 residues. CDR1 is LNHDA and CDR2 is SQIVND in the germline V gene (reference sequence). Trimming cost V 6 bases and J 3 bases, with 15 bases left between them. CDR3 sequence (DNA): TGTGCCAGTAGAGCAACAGGGTCGAACAATCAGCCCCAGCATTTT. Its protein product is CASRATGSNNQPQHF.

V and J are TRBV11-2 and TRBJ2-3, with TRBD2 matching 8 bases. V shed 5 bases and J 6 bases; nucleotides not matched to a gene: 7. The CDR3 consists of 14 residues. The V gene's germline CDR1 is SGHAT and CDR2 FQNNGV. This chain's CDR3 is CASSLGGVGDTQYF. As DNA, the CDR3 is TGTGCCAGCAGCCTCGGGGGGGTGGGGGATACGCAGTATTTT.

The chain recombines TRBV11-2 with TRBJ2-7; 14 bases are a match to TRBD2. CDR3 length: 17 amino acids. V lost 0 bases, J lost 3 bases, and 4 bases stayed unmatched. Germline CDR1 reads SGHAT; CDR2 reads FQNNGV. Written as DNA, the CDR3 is TGTGCCAGCAGCTTAGACCCGACTAGCGGGAGGGTCTACGAGCAGTACTTC. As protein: CASSLDPTSGRVYEQYF.

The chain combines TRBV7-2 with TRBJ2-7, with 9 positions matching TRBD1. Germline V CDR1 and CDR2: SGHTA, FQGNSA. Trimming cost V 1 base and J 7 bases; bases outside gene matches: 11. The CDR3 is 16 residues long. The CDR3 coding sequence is TGTGCCAGCAGCTTAGGTCCCGGGACAGGGTCTGTGGAGCAGTACTTC. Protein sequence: CASSLGPGTGSVEQYF.

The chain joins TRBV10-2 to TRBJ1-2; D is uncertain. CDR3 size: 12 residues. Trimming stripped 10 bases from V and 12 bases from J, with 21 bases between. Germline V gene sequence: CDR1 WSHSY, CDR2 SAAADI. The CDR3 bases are TGCGCCACCTCGCCCCCGGGTGGAAGAGACACCTTC. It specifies CATSPPGGRDTF.

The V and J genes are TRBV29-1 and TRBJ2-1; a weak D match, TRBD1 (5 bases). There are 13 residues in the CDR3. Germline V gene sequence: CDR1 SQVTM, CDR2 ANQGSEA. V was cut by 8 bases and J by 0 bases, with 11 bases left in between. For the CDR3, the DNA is TGCAGCATGAAGACAGTCTCCTACAATGAGCAGTTCTTC. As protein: CSMKTVSYNEQFF.

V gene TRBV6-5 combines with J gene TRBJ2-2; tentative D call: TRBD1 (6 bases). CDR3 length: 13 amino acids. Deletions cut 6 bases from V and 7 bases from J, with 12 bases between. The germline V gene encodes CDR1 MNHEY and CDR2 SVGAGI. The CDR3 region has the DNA TGTGCCAGCAGGACTGGGGGCCGCGGGGAGCTGTTTTTT. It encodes CASRTGGRGELFF.

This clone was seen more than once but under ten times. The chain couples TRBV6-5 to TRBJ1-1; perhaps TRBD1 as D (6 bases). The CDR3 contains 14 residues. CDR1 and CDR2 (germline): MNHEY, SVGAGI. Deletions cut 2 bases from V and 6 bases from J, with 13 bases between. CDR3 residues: CASSYNGGFAEAFF. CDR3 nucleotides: TGTGCCAGCAGTTACAATGGGGGCTTTGCTGAAGCTTTCTTT.

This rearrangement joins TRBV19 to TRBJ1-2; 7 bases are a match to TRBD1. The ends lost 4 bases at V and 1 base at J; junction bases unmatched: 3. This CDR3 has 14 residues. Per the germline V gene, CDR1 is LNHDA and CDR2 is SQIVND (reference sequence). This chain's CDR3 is CASSTTGVNYGYTF. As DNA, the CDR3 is TGTGCCAGTAGTACCACAGGGGTTAACTATGGCTACACCTTC.

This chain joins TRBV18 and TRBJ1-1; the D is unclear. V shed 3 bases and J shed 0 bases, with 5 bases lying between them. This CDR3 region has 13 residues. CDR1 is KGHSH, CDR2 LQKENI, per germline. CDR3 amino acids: CASSPGVNTEAFF. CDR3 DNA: TGTGCCAGCTCACCCGGAGTGAACACTGAAGCTTTCTTT.

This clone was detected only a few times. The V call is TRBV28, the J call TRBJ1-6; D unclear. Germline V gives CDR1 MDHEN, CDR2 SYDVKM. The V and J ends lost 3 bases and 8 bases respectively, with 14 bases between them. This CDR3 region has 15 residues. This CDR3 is CASSFRTAGDSPLHF. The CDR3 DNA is TGTGCCAGCAGTTTCAGAACAGCCGGGGATTCACCCCTCCACTTT.

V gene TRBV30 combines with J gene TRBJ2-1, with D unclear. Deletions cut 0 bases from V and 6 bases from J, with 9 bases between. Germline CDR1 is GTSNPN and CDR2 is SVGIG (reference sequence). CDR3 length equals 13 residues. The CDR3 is CAWSVFLGNEQFF. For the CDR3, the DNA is TGTGCCTGGAGTGTATTCCTAGGCAATGAGCAGTTCTTC.

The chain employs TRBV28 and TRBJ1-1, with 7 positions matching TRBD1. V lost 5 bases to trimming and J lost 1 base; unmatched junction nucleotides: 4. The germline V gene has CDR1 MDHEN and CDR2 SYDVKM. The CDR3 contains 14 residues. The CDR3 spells CASSARQGNTEAFF. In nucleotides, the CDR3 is TGTGCCAGCAGTGCCCGACAGGGGAACACTGAAGCTTTCTTT.

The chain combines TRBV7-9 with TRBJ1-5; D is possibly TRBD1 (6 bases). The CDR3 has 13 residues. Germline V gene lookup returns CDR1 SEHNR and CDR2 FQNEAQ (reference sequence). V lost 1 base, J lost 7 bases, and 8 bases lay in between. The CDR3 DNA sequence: TGTGCCAGCAGCTTAGATGGGGGCCAGCCCCAGCATTTT. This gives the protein CASSLDGGQPQHF.

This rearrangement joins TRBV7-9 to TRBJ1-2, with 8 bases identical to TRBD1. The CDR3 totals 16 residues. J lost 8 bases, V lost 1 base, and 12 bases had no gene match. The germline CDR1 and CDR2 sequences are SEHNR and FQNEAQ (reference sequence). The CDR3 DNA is TGTGCCAGCAGCTTAGGGGACAGGAAAACACCACACGGCTACACCTTC. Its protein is CASSLGDRKTPHGYTF.

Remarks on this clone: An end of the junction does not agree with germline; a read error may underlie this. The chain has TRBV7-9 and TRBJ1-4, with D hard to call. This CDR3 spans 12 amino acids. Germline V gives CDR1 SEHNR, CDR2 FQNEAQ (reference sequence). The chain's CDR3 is CSSSQDTEKLFF. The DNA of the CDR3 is TGTTCCAGCAGCCAGGATACGGAAAAACTGTTTTTT.

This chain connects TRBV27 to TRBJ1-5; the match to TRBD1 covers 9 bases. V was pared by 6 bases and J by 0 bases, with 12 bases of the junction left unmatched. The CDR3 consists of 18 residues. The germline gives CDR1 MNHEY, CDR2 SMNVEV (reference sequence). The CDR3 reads CASSKLGGQGDSNQPQHF. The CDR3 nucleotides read TGTGCCAGCAGCAAACTCGGGGGACAGGGAGATAGCAATCAGCCCCAGCATTTT.

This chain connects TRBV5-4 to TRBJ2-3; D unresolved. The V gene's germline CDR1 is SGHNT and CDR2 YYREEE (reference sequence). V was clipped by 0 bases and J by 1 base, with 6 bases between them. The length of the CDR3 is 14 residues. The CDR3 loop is CASSLVAGTDTQYF. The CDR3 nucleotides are TGTGCCAGCAGCTTGGTGGCGGGCACAGATACGCAGTATTTT.